This is a list of T cell receptor beta chains from one sample in a study of cytomegalovirus exposure and HLA in healthy donors. Libraries were prepared by immunoSEQ multiplex PCR; TCRdb keeps only in-frame clonotypes and omits some of them. This sample yields about 190,000 clones, of which around 85% are seen a single time; 1% belongs to the top ten. Sequenced sample: PBMCs. The source is a boy between 2 and 10 years old in good health and CMV-seronegative. Both conserved end residues are part of each CDR3. A D gene is named only where the DNA matches it firmly. Not all rows give a size; the values are once, few, many and, for expanded clones, a class.

D gene	V gene	clone size	J gene	CDR3 protein	CDR3 DNA
NA	TRBV28	NA	TRBJ2-7	CASSYRAGNYEQYF	TGTGCCAGCAGTTATCGGGCGGGGAACTACGAGCAGTACTTC
TRBD2	TRBV18	NA	TRBJ2-5	CASSRTSGGRETQYF	TGTGCCAGCTCACGGACTAGCGGGGGTCGAGAGACCCAGTACTTC
NA	TRBV10-2	NA	TRBJ2-6	CASSDRAGANVLTF	TGCGCCAGCAGTGACAGGGCTGGGGCCAACGTCCTGACTTTC
NA	TRBV25-1	NA	TRBJ1-6	CASSAVGGNSPLHF	TGTGCCAGCAGTGCGGTCGGCGGAAATTCACCCCTCCACTTT
NA	TRBV19	few	TRBJ1-2	CASSIRTDLYGYTF	TGTGCCAGTAGTATCCGGACTGACCTCTATGGCTACACCTTC
NA	TRBV28	once	TRBJ2-2	CASSSSGWRGNTGELFF	TGTGCCAGCAGTTCCTCGGGTTGGAGGGGGAACACCGGGGAGCTGTTTTTT
NA	TRBV7-9	NA	TRBJ2-2	CASSPPGGRGELFF	TGTGCCAGCAGCCCCCCGGGTGGTCGAGGGGAGCTGTTTTTT
NA	TRBV29-1	NA	TRBJ2-1	CSVEGTTGDNEQFF	TGCAGCGTTGAAGGGACAACCGGAGACAATGAGCAGTTCTTC
NA	TRBV27	NA	TRBJ1-1	CASSLSTGMNTEAFF	TGTGCCAGCAGTTTATCTACAGGCATGAACACTGAAGCTTTCTTT
NA	TRBV10-3	NA	TRBJ2-6	CAISDSSGANVLTF	TGTGCCATCAGTGACAGCTCTGGGGCCAACGTCCTGACTTTC
TRBD1	TRBV6-6	NA	TRBJ2-7	CASSTQQGVSYEQYF	TGTGCCAGCAGTACTCAACAGGGGGTTTCCTACGAGCAGTACTTC
TRBD1	TRBV4-1	NA	TRBJ2-7	CASSQEWDRDYEQYF	TGCGCCAGCAGCCAAGAATGGGACAGGGACTACGAGCAGTACTTC
TRBD2	TRBV10-3	NA	TRBJ2-7	CAISTNRDYSYEQYF	TGTGCCATCAGTACAAACCGGGACTATTCCTACGAGCAGTACTTC
TRBD2	TRBV5-1	once	TRBJ2-1	CASSLGLAGDNYNEQFF	TGCGCCAGCAGCTTAGGGCTAGCGGGGGATAACTACAATGAGCAGTTCTTC
TRBD1	TRBV7-8	NA	TRBJ1-3	CASSEYTGTGPGNTIYF	TGTGCCAGCAGCGAGTATACCGGGACAGGGCCTGGAAACACCATATATTTT
NA	TRBV13	NA	TRBJ1-2	CASSSGGHYGYTF	TGTGCCAGCAGCTCGGGGGGGCACTATGGCTACACCTTC
NA	TRBV4-2	NA	TRBJ2-1	CASSPPGVGDEQFF	TGTGCCAGCAGCCCACCGGGAGTTGGAGATGAGCAGTTCTTC
TRBD2	TRBV18	once	TRBJ2-5	CASSPNTSGETQYF	TGTGCCAGCTCACCAAATACTAGCGGGGAGACCCAGTACTTC
NA	TRBV27	NA	TRBJ1-1	CASSIGSDREAFF	TGTGCCAGCAGTATTGGGAGCGACCGTGAAGCTTTCTTT
TRBD2	TRBV6-6	NA	TRBJ2-5	CASSYSTSGAETQYF	TGTGCCAGCAGTTACTCGACTAGCGGGGCGGAGACCCAGTACTTC
NA	TRBV30	NA	TRBJ1-5	CAWSDGGSNQPQHF	TGTGCCTGGAGTGACGGGGGGAGCAATCAGCCCCAGCATTTT
TRBD2	TRBV5-1	NA	TRBJ2-7	CASSPTSGSDFYEQYF	TGCGCCAGCAGCCCTACTAGCGGGAGTGATTTCTACGAGCAGTACTTC
TRBD1	TRBV28	NA	TRBJ1-5	CASSFRDRGFSNQPQHF	TGTGCCAGCAGTTTCCGGGACAGGGGCTTTTCCAATCAGCCCCAGCATTTT
TRBD1	TRBV9	NA	TRBJ2-7	CASQRGQGAVVSEQYF	TGTGCCAGCCAACGGGGACAGGGGGCGGTTGTAAGCGAGCAGTACTTC
TRBD1	TRBV7-2	NA	TRBJ2-7	CASTRQGSSYEQYF	TGTGCCAGCACCCGACAGGGAAGCTCCTACGAGCAGTACTTC
TRBD2	TRBV5-8	NA	TRBJ2-1	CASSGASGGARNEQFF	TGTGCCAGCAGCGGCGCTAGCGGGGGGGCTCGGAATGAGCAGTTCTTC
TRBD2	TRBV11-2	NA	TRBJ2-1	CASSLLLASGISYNEQFF	TGTGCCAGCAGCCTCCTACTTGCTAGCGGTATCTCCTACAATGAGCAGTTCTTC
TRBD1	TRBV5-1	NA	TRBJ2-1	CASSPRDRAPYNEQFF	TGCGCCAGCAGCCCGAGGGACAGGGCCCCCTACAATGAGCAGTTCTTC
TRBD2	TRBV7-9	NA	TRBJ2-1	CAIHARLAGGWNEQFF	TGTGCCATCCATGCTCGGCTAGCGGGAGGTTGGAATGAGCAGTTCTTC